The subject of this entry is one T cell receptor (beta chain). This specimen comes from a study of blood T cell repertoires in COVID-19. Ages ranged from about 18 to 100 years, with residence in approximately 23 US areas. Participants had their cohort set by participant-reported clinical history. Recovered status in Cohort 3 required two negative PCRs, clearance, or symptom resolution. Profiling relied on immunoSEQ multiplex PCR, and the TCRdb table lists in-frame clones only, not all of them. This sample yields around 310,000 clones, of which 85% to 90% are seen a single time; almost 9.5% belongs to the top ten. V shed 4 bases, J shed 2 bases, and the junction held 6 bases outside the gene matches. The CDR3 covers 16 residues. Germline V CDR1 and CDR2: SGHRS, YFSETQ.

The receptor was isolated from a woman aged 30 to 39 who had recovered from COVID-19. The sample was PBMCs or T cells enriched from blood (not recorded which). The chain has TRBV5-1 and TRBJ2-6, with 7 nucleotides matching TRBD1. DNA for the CDR3: TGCGCCAGCAGCCAGTTACAGGGGACTGGGGCCAACGTCCTGACTTTC. It yields the protein CASSQLQGTGANVLTF.